Following are 8 T cell receptor beta chains from one sample sequenced in a study of blood T cell repertoires in COVID-19. Measured with immunoSEQ multiplex PCR; TCRdb has only the in-frame clones, and not every one. In the table there are around 320,000 clones, nearly 90% of which are singletons. Material: peripheral blood. The receptors stem from a woman aged 30 to 39 with COVID-19, enrolled during active disease.

This clone appeared once. The chain recombines TRBV5-1 with TRBJ1-1; 8 bases line up with TRBD1. Germline V lookup: CDR1 SGHRS, CDR2 YFSETQ. The trim removed 0 bases at V and 5 bases at J, leaving 6 bases unmatched. This CDR3 is 15 amino acids long. The CDR3: CASSLGDRGATEAFF. The DNA of the CDR3 is TGCGCCAGCAGCTTGGGTGACAGGGGAGCTACTGAAGCTTTCTTT.

The J gene is TRBJ2-7, the V gene TRBV27; 7 bases match TRBD1. There are 15 residues in the CDR3. CDR1 MNHEY and CDR2 SMNVEV come from the germline V gene (reference sequence). V shed 7 bases, J shed 0 bases, and the junction held 9 bases outside the gene matches. The CDR3 coding sequence is TGTGCCAGCACCGAGACAGGGTCCGGCTCCTACGAGCAGTACTTC. This sequence encodes CASTETGSGSYEQYF.

The rearrangement links TRBV10-1 to TRBJ2-1; 8 bases map to TRBD1. Germline trimming cut 0 bases from V and 3 bases from J; bases unmatched to any gene: 7. Per germline, CDR1 WNHNN and CDR2 SYGVQD (reference sequence). The length of the CDR3 is 17 residues. CDR3 sequence: CASSESGTGGIYNEQFF. As DNA, the CDR3 is TGCGCCAGCAGTGAGTCTGGGACAGGAGGAATCTACAATGAGCAGTTCTTC.

The chain combines TRBV6-5 with TRBJ2-7, with TRBD1 matching 7 bases. The CDR3 loop spans 14 amino acids. The germline CDR1 and CDR2 sequences are MNHEY and SVGAGI. The V and J ends lost 9 bases and 2 bases, in that order; junction bases with no gene match: 10. The CDR3 coding sequence is TGTGCCAGTCTCTTACAGGGGAAAACCTACGAGCAGTACTTC. Protein product: CASLLQGKTYEQYF.

The chain carries TRBV29-1 and TRBJ2-3, with 8 nucleotides matching TRBD2. Losses at the gene ends were 4 bases for V and 2 bases for J; bases not matched to a gene: 5. The CDR3 loop spans 14 amino acids. Germline V gives CDR1 SQVTM, CDR2 ANQGSEA. CDR3 nucleotide sequence: TGCAGCGTTGTGCCTAGCGGGTCCACAGATACGCAGTATTTT. Its translation is CSVVPSGSTDTQYF.

The CDR3 reads CASSPGGNTLTDTQYF. In nucleotides, the CDR3 is TGCGCCAGCAGCCCCGGGGGGAATACACTCACAGATACGCAGTATTTT. The chain is built from TRBV5-1 and TRBJ2-3, with TRBD2 matching over 7 bases. Trimming removed 4 bases from V and 2 bases from J; junction bases left unmatched: 10. The CDR3 consists of 16 residues. Germline V lookup: CDR1 SGHRS, CDR2 YFSETQ.

The rearrangement joins TRBV9 to TRBJ2-7; D is possibly TRBD1 (6 bases). Looked up from germline, CDR1 is SGDLS and CDR2 is YYNGEE. The CDR3 loop spans 16 amino acids. V lost 0 bases and J 5 bases, leaving 18 bases between the germline ends. CDR3 loop: CASSVATGTMFNEQYF. CDR3 DNA: TGTGCCAGCAGCGTAGCAACAGGGACCATGTTCAACGAGCAGTACTTC.

This clone came up a few times. The chain has TRBV5-5 and TRBJ1-4; 7 bases map to TRBD1. The CDR3 contains 14 residues. Germline V gives CDR1 SGHKS, CDR2 YYEKEE (reference sequence). V trimming: 3 bases; J trimming: 6 bases; junction bases outside the gene matches: 5. The CDR3 DNA reads TGTGCCAGCAGCTACCCCGGGACAGATGAAAAACTGTTTTTT. It encodes CASSYPGTDEKLFF.